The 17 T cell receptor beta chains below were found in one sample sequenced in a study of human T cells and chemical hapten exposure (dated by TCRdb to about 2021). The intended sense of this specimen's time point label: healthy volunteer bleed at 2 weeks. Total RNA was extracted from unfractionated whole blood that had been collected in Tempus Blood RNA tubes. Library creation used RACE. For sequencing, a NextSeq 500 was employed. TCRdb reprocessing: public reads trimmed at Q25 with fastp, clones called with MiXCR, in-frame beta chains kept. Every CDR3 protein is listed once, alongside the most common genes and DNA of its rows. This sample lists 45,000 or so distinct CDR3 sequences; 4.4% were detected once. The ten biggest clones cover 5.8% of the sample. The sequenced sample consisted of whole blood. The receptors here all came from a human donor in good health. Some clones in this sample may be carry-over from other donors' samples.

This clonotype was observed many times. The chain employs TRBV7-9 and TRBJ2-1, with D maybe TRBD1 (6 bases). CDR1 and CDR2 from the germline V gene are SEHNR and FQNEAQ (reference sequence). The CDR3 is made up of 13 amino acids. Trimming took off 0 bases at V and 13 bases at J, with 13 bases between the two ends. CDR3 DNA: TGTGCCAGCAGCTTAGCCGCAGGGGCTGAACAGTTCTTC. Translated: CASSLAAGAEQFF.

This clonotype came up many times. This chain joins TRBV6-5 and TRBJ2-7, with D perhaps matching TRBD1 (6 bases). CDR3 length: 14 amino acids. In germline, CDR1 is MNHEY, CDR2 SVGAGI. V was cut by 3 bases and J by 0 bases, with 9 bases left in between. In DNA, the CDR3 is TGTGCCAGCAGTTATGGGGACACCTCCTACGAGCAGTACTTC. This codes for CASSYGDTSYEQYF.

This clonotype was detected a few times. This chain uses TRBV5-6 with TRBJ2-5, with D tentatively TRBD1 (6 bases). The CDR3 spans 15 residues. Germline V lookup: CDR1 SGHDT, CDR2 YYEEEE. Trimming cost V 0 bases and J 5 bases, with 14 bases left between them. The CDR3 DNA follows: TGTGCCAGCAGCTTGGAGCTTCAAGGGGGTGAGACCCAGTACTTC. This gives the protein CASSLELQGGETQYF. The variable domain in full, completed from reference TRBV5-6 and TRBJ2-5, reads DAGVTQSPTHLIKTRGQQVTLRCSPKSGHDTVSWYQQALGQGPQFIFQYYEEEERQRGNFPDRFSGHQFPNYSSELNVNALLLGDSALYLCASSLELQGGETQYFGPGTRLLVL.

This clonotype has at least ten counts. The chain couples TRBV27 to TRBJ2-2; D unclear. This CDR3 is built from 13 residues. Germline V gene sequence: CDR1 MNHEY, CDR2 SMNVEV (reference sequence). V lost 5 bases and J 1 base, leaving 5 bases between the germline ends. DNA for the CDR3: TGTGCCAGCAGTCCCGTGAACACCGGGGAGCTGTTTTTT. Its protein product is CASSPVNTGELFF.

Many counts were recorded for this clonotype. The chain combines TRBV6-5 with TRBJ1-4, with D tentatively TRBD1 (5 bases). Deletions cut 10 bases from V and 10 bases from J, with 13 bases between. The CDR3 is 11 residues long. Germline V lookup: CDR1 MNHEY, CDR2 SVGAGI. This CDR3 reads CATGPGRKLFF. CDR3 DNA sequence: TGTGCCACGGGGCCTGGAAGAAAACTGTTTTTT.

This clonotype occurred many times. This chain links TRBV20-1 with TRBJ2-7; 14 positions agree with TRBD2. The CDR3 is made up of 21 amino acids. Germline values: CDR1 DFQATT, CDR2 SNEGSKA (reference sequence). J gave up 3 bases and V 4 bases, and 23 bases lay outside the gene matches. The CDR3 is CSATSAIPGLAGDAGYYEQYF. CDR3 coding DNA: TGCAGTGCTACGAGCGCCATTCCGGGACTAGCGGGAGACGCGGGCTACTACGAGCAGTACTTC.

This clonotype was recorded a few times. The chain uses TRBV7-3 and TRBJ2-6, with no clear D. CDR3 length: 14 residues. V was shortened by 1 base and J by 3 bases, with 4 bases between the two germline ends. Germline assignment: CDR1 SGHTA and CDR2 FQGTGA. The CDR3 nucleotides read TGTGCCAGCAGCTTAATACGTGGGGCCAACGTCCTGACTTTC. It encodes CASSLIRGANVLTF.

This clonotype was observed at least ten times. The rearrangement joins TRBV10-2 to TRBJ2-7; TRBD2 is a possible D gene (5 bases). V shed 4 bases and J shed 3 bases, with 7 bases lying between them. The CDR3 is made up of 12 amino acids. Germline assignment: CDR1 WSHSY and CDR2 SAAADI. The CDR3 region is CASSGTVYEQYF. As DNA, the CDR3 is TGCGCCAGCAGTGGGACTGTCTACGAGCAGTACTTC.

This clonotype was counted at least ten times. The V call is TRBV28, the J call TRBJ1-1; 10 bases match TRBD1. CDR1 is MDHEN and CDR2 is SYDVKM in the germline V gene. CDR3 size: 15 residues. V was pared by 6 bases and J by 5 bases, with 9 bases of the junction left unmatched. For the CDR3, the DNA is TGTGCCAGCAGGCCTAGACAGGGGGCACGGACTGAAGCTTTCTTT. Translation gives CASRPRQGARTEAFF.

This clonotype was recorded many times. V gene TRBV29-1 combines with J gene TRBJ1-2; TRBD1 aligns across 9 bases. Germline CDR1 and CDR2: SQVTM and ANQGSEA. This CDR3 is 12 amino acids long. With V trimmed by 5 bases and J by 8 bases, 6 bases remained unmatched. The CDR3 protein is CSVRTGDGGYTF. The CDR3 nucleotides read TGCAGCGTTCGGACAGGGGACGGAGGCTACACCTTC. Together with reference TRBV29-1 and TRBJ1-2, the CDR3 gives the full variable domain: SAVISQKPSRDICQRGTSLTIQCQVDSQVTMMFWYRQQPGQSLTLIATANQGSEATYESGFVIDKFPISRPNLTFSTLTVSNMSPEDSSIYLCSVRTGDGGYTFGSGTRLTVV.

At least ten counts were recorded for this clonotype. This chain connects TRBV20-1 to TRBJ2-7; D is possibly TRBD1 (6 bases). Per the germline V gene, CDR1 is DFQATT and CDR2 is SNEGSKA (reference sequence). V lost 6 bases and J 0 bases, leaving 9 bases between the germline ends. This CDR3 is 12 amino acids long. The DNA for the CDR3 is TGCAGTGCCGGACAGATCTCCTACGAGCAGTACTTC. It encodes CSAGQISYEQYF.

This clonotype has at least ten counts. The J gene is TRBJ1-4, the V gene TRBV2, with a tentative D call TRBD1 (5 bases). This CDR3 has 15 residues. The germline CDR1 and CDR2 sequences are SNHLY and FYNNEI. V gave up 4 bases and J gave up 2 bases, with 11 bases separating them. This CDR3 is CASSVQGLTNEKLFF. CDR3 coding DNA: TGTGCCAGCAGTGTTCAGGGACTCACTAATGAAAAACTGTTTTTT.

The CDR3 DNA is TGTGCCAGCAGTCCGGGGGACAGGGGAAGCGAGCAGTACTTC. Translated, it gives CASSPGDRGSEQYF. The gene calls are TRBV6-6 and TRBJ2-7; 10 nucleotides match TRBD1. The CDR3 is 14 amino acids. With 5 bases clipped from V and 6 bases from J, the junction kept 7 bases outside the gene matches. The germline CDR1 and CDR2 sequences are MNHNY and SVGAGI (reference sequence).

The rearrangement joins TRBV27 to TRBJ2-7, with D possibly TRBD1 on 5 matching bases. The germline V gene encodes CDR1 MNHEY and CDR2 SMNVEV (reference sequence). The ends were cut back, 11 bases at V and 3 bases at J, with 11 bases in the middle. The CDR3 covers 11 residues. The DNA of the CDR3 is TGTGCCGTAGGGGCCGGCTACGAGCAGTACTTC. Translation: CAVGAGYEQYF.

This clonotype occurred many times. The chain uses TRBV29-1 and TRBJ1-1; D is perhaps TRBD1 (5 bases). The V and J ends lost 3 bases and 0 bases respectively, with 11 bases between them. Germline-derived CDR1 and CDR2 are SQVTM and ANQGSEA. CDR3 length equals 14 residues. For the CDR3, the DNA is TGCAGCGTTGAGGGGCCTAGATTGAACACTGAAGCTTTCTTT. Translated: CSVEGPRLNTEAFF.

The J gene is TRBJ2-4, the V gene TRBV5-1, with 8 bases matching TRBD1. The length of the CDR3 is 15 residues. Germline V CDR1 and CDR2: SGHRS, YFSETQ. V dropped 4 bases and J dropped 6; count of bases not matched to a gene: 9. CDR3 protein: CASSPGQAWGNIQYF. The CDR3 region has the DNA TGCGCCAGCAGCCCGGGACAGGCCTGGGGAAACATTCAGTACTTC.

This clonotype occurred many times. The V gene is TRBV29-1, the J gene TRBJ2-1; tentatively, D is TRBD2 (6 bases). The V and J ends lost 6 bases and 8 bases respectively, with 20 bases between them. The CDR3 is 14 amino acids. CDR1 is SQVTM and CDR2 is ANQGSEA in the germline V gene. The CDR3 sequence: CSVVPGLPPDEQFF. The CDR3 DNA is TGCAGCGTCGTACCGGGACTCCCTCCAGATGAGCAGTTCTTC.